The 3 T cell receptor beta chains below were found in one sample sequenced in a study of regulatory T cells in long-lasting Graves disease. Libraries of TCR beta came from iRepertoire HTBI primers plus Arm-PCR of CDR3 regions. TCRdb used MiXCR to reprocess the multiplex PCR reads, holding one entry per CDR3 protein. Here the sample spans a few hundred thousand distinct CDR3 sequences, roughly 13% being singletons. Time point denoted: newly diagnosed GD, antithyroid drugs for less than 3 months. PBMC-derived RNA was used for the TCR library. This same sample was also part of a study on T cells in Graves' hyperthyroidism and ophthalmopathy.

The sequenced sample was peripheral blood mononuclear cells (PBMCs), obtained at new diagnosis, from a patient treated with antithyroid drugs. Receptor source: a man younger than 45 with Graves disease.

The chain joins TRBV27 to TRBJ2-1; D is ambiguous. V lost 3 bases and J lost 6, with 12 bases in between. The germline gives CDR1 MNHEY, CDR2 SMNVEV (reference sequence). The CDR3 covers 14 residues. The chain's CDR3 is CASSFSPVSNEQFF. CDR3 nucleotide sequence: TGTGCCAGCAGTTTTTCCCCGGTGAGCAATGAGCAGTTCTTC.

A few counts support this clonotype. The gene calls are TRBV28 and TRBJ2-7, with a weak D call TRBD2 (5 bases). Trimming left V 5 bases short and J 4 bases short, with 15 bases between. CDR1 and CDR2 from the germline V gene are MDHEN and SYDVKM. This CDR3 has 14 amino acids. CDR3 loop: CASSHQGRRYEQYF. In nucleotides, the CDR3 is TGTGCCAGCAGTCACCAAGGCCGGAGGTACGAGCAGTACTTC.

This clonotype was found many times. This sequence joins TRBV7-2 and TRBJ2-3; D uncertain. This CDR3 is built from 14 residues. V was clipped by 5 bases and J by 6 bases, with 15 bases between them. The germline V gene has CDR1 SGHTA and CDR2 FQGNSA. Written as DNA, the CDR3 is TGTGCCAGCAGCATGAGCCGAATAGGTGATACGCAGTATTTT. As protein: CASSMSRIGDTQYF.